A selection of T cell receptor beta chains follows, all from one sample in a study of post-analysis software for immune sequencing data. TCRdb reanalysed the PCR reads using MiXCR and keeps one entry per CDR3 protein. The repertoire holds roughly 600,000 distinct CDR3 sequences, about 40% seen once, with under 2% in the top ten. The sequenced sample was blood. The origin of the receptors is a girl under 18 with multiple sclerosis. Each CDR3 is given without its conserved first and last residue. The order of the fields is clone size, V gene, CDR3 protein. Clone size is stated in some rows and not others, as once, few, many or a class when expanded.

clone size: NA; V gene: TRBV6-6; CDR3 protein: ASSYASFTDTQY
clone size: NA; V gene: TRBV7-8; CDR3 protein: ASSSSTGLYEQY
clone size: few; V gene: TRBV12-3/TRBV12-4; CDR3 protein: ASSHLAGGADTQY
clone size: NA; V gene: TRBV4-1; CDR3 protein: ASSQDLVQRYNEQF
clone size: NA; V gene: TRBV4-2; CDR3 protein: ASSQETSGYSYNEQF
clone size: NA; V gene: TRBV20-1; CDR3 protein: STERGFWDTEAF
clone size: few; V gene: TRBV12-3/TRBV12-4; CDR3 protein: ASSFRDFGNEQY
clone size: NA; V gene: TRBV4-1; CDR3 protein: ASSQAGTVQETQY
clone size: NA; V gene: TRBV7-3; CDR3 protein: ASSLYGRASASTDTQY
clone size: few; V gene: TRBV29-1; CDR3 protein: SARLGTGSYEQY
clone size: NA; V gene: TRBV6-2/TRBV6-3; CDR3 protein: ASSYSTRGGPQETQY
clone size: NA; V gene: TRBV3-1; CDR3 protein: ASSQGSTSGGTPETQY
clone size: NA; V gene: TRBV6-6; CDR3 protein: ASSYGAGYRLDTEAF
clone size: NA; V gene: TRBV29-1; CDR3 protein: SVYRSGYEQY
clone size: NA; V gene: TRBV4-2; CDR3 protein: ASSQDEDETQY
clone size: few; V gene: TRBV7-2; CDR3 protein: ASSHSAGDFYNEQF
clone size: few; V gene: TRBV5-6; CDR3 protein: ASSLAGQGYAGANVLT
clone size: NA; V gene: TRBV7-2; CDR3 protein: ASSSSAGSGGYT
clone size: NA; V gene: TRBV4-1; CDR3 protein: ASSQVGLRNQPQH
clone size: few; V gene: TRBV29-1; CDR3 protein: SVGTDQTYEQY
clone size: NA; V gene: TRBV7-2; CDR3 protein: ASTVWPGGPYEQY
clone size: NA; V gene: TRBV12-3/TRBV12-4; CDR3 protein: ASTQYGTPGTEAF
clone size: NA; V gene: TRBV7-2; CDR3 protein: ASSVRTSGGALVETQY
clone size: NA; V gene: TRBV6-5; CDR3 protein: AGSYSGQTQY
clone size: NA; V gene: TRBV12-3/TRBV12-4; CDR3 protein: ASSLAPGTLGDEQF
clone size: few; V gene: TRBV12-3/TRBV12-4; CDR3 protein: ASRTQGGNQPQH
clone size: few; V gene: TRBV5-1; CDR3 protein: ASSSDWGAGRAF
clone size: few; V gene: TRBV29-1; CDR3 protein: SGGTPESPNTEAF
clone size: NA; V gene: TRBV29-1; CDR3 protein: SVAHPSYGDT
clone size: NA; V gene: TRBV2; CDR3 protein: ASSDDRVTDTQY
clone size: NA; V gene: TRBV20-1; CDR3 protein: SASVREGSTDTQY
clone size: NA; V gene: TRBV7-8; CDR3 protein: ASSPGTEGYEQY
clone size: NA; V gene: TRBV6-6; CDR3 protein: ASSRSGRGGADTQY
clone size: NA; V gene: TRBV20-1; CDR3 protein: SARGLAVNEQF
clone size: few; V gene: TRBV6-5; CDR3 protein: ASSPLRGAQY
clone size: NA; V gene: TRBV29-1; CDR3 protein: SVEGLRLAGTLSYEQY
clone size: NA; V gene: TRBV12-3/TRBV12-4; CDR3 protein: ASTGETEAF
clone size: few; V gene: TRBV6-5; CDR3 protein: ASSLLSGNTYNEQF
clone size: few; V gene: TRBV3-1; CDR3 protein: ASSPRGQGYDTQY
clone size: NA; V gene: TRBV7-7; CDR3 protein: ASSRDRELETQY
clone size: NA; V gene: TRBV28; CDR3 protein: ASSLAGRVGNQPQH
clone size: NA; V gene: TRBV14; CDR3 protein: ASRRTSAINEQF